These 2 T cell receptor beta chains were sequenced from one sample in a study of control samples from healthy donors and cancer patients. The table came from immunoSEQ multiplex PCR; TCRdb's copy has only in-frame clones and leaves some out. The table has 80,000 or so clones, 92% seen once. The sample comprised blood. Receptor source: a woman aged 55 to 70 in good health.

V is TRBV27 and J is TRBJ2-1; 7 positions agree with TRBD1. Unmatched junction bases numbered 10, after V lost 5 bases and J lost 0 bases. Germline-derived CDR1 and CDR2 are MNHEY and SMNVEV (reference sequence). CDR3 length equals 17 residues. DNA of the CDR3: TGTGCCAGCAGTATAACAGGGGCCGGAAGCTCCTACAATGAGCAGTTCTTC. Protein: CASSITGAGSSYNEQFF.

The V call is TRBV10-3, the J call TRBJ2-1; D is tentatively TRBD1 or TRBD2 (5 bases each). The germline V and J ends were trimmed by 10 bases and 4 bases, with 8 bases remaining between them. The CDR3 length is 11 residues. Per the germline V gene, CDR1 is ENHRY and CDR2 is SYGVKD. This CDR3 reads CATGGYNEQFF. In DNA, the CDR3 is TGTGCCACTGGGGGATACAATGAGCAGTTCTTC.